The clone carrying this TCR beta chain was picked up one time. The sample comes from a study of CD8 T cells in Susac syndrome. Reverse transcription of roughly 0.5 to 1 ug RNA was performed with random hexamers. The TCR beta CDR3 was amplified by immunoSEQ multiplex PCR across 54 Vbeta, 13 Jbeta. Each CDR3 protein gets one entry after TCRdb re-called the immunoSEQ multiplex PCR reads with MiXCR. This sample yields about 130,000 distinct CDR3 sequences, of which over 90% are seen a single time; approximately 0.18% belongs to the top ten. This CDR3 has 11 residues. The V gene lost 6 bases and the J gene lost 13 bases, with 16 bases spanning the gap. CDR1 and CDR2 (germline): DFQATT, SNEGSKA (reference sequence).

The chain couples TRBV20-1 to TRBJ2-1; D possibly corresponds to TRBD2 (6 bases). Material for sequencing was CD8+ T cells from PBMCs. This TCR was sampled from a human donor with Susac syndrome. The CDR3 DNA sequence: TGCAGTGCCCACGGTTTTGGACTACAGTTCTTC. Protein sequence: CSAHGFGLQFF.